Shown below are 7 T cell receptor beta chains from a single sample sequenced in a study of T cell clonotyping in hematopoietic cell transplantation. Documented time point: recipient sample about 28 days before transplant, after cytoreduction. Sequencing was performed with immunoSEQ multiplex PCR; in TCRdb, only in-frame clones are kept and a portion is missing. Among tens of thousands of clones listed, 85% were seen once. The starting material was peripheral blood mononuclear cells, obtained before stem cell transplant. These receptors were obtained from a man aged 60 to 75 with acute myeloid leukemia. Some clones in this sample may be carry-over from other donors' samples.

J is TRBJ2-7 and V is TRBV2, with D perhaps TRBD1 (6 bases). V shed 11 bases and J shed 3 bases, with 17 bases lying between them. Germline-derived CDR1 and CDR2 are SNHLY and FYNNEI. The CDR3 sequence is 13 residues long. The CDR3 spells CAGNDGQNYEQYF. CDR3 bases: TGTGCCGGAAATGACGGACAGAACTACGAGCAGTACTTC.

The rearrangement uses TRBV5-1 and TRBJ2-3; 7 nucleotides line up with TRBD2. This CDR3 has 16 amino acids. V was pared by 0 bases and J by 2 bases, with 6 bases of the junction left unmatched. Germline V CDR1 and CDR2: SGHRS, YFSETQ. For the CDR3, the DNA is TGCGCCAGCAGCTTGGGTGGTAGCGGGCCCACAGATACGCAGTATTTT. It specifies CASSLGGSGPTDTQYF.

The V call is TRBV11-2, the J call TRBJ1-6; D is ambiguous. This CDR3 has 15 residues. The germline V gene has CDR1 SGHAT and CDR2 FQNNGV. Trimming pared 0 bases from V and 9 bases from J, leaving 12 bases between. CDR3 protein: CASSLDWAAGSPLHF. As DNA, the CDR3 is TGTGCCAGCAGCTTAGATTGGGCCGCGGGTTCACCCCTCCACTTT.

There are a few counts of this clone. V usage is TRBV5-1 and J usage is TRBJ1-6; TRBD1 matches 7 bases. Trimming removed 7 bases from V and 9 bases from J; junction bases left unmatched: 10. Germline loops: CDR1 SGHRS, CDR2 YFSETQ. The CDR3 runs to 14 residues. The chain's CDR3 is CASHPTGDSSPLHF. CDR3 nucleotides: TGCGCCAGCCACCCTACAGGGGATAGTTCACCCCTCCACTTT.

The chain links TRBV6-5 to TRBJ1-6, with TRBD1 identical over 7 bases. CDR3 length: 14 amino acids. CDR1 and CDR2 from the germline V gene are MNHEY and SVGAGI. V was pared by 5 bases and J by 9 bases, with 7 bases of the junction left unmatched. The CDR3 nucleotides read TGTGCCAGCAGTCCCGGACAGGAGGGTTCACCCCTCCACTTT. This gives the protein CASSPGQEGSPLHF.

The chain recombines TRBV6-6 with TRBJ1-5; no clear D. V gave up 6 bases and J gave up 7 bases, with 16 bases separating them. Germline CDR1 MNHNY, CDR2 SVGAGI (reference sequence). This CDR3 is 14 amino acids long. The CDR3 sequence is CASSLHEVRQPQHF. CDR3 in DNA: TGTGCCAGCAGCTTGCATGAGGTACGGCAGCCCCAGCATTTT.

For the CDR3, the DNA is TGTGCCAGCAGTTTAGAGGGGAGCTACACCTTC. It yields the protein CASSLEGSYTF. The V call is TRBV28, the J call TRBJ1-2; TRBD1 is a possible D gene (5 bases). Germline CDR1 MDHEN, CDR2 SYDVKM. The CDR3 sequence is 11 residues long. Trimming took 2 bases from V and 9 from J, leaving 7 bases between them.